The T cell receptor (beta chain) described here comes from a study of control samples from healthy donors and cancer patients. TCRdb keeps only in-frame clones here, not all; method: immunoSEQ multiplex PCR. The profile shows 90,000 to 130,000 clones, over 75% of them singletons. From germline, CDR1 is MNHEY and CDR2 SVGAGI. CDR3 length: 13 amino acids. V lost 6 bases and J 11 bases, leaving 19 bases between the germline ends. Sequencing was carried out using PBMCs. The receptor's source is a woman aged 60-70 years with lung cancer. The V call is TRBV6-5, the J call TRBJ1-1; a weak D match, TRBD1 (5 bases). Written as DNA, the CDR3 is TGTGCCAGCAGGCCTCCGGAGGGACTGTTCGCTTTCTTT. Amino acids: CASRPPEGLFAFF.